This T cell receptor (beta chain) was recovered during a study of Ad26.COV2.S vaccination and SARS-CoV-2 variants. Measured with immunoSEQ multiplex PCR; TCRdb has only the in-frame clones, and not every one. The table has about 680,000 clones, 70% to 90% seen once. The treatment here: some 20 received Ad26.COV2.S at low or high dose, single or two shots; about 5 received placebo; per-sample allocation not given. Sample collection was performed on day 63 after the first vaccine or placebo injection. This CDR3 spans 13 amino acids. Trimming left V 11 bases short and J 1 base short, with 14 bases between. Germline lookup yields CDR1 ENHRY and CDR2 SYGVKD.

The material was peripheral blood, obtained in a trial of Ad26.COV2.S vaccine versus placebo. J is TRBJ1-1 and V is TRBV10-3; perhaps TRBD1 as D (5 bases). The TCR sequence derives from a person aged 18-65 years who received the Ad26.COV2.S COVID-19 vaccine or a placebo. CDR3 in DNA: TGTGCCTCACATGACAGCCCGAACACTGAAGCTTTCTTT. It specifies CASHDSPNTEAFF.